This TCR beta chain was captured by sequencing in a study of blood T cell repertoires in COVID-19. Whole-study context: Italy, Spain and the United States were the sources of the convalescent and acute COVID-19 samples. From T cells, B-cell-depleted T cells, or PBMCs came the material, which was cDNA or gDNA.

This clone was observed a few times. Losses at the gene ends were 4 bases for V and 8 bases for J; bases not matched to a gene: 14. CDR3 length equals 16 residues. The germline gives CDR1 SGDLS, CDR2 YYNGEE. Per the original methods: Estimation of nucleated cell counts was performed using reference gene primer amplification. TCRdb's table, derived via immunoSEQ multiplex PCR, lists solely in-frame clones and lacks some. V and J calls and clone size are as listed in that table; D and trimming were resolved from the DNA. The sample includes around 140,000 clones, 60% to 85% seen only once; the top ten take more than 1.5%.

The TCR was taken from an older woman with acute or convalescent COVID-19. Sequencing was performed on peripheral blood. The chain carries TRBV9 and TRBJ2-1; 8 bases are a match to TRBD2. For the CDR3, the DNA is TGTGCCAGCAGCACATTGACGCGGGAGGCCACTTATGAGCAGTTCTTC. Its protein product is CASSTLTREATYEQFF.